Presented here are 16 T cell receptor beta chains from one specimen sequenced in a study of T cell responses to AZD1222 COVID-19 vaccine. The data were produced by immunoSEQ multiplex PCR, yet TCRdb's version contains in-frame clones alone and is incomplete. The sample has around 91,000 clones; about nine tenths are singletons. Sequences were derived from peripheral blood, sampled 28 days after the second AZD1222 dose. The receptors stem from an adult who received the AZD1222 COVID-19 vaccine.

The genes are TRBV10-3 and TRBJ2-7; 11 positions agree with TRBD2. Germline V gives CDR1 ENHRY, CDR2 SYGVKD. The CDR3 is made up of 16 amino acids. The junction had 3 bases not matched to a gene; V was cut back by 0 bases and J by 2 bases. The CDR3 coding sequence is TGTGCCATCAGTGAGTCTCGGACTAGCGGGCCCTACGAGCAGTACTTC. Its protein is CAISESRTSGPYEQYF.

CDR3 loop: CASSLIRDTEAFF. CDR3 sequence (DNA): TGTGCCAGCAGTTTAATCCGAGACACTGAAGCTTTCTTT. The rearrangement links TRBV27 to TRBJ1-1; D not certain. CDR1 is MNHEY, CDR2 SMNVEV, per germline (reference sequence). V lost 2 bases to trimming and J lost 3 bases, with 7 bases between them. The CDR3 runs to 13 residues.

The chain employs TRBV5-4 and TRBJ1-1; D is uncertain. CDR1 and CDR2 from the germline V gene are SGHNT and YYREEE (reference sequence). CDR3 length: 17 residues. The V end lost 2 bases, the J end lost 2 bases, and 19 bases lay between the germline ends. CDR3 sequence reads: CASSFGGPAPRNTEAFF. CDR3 coding DNA: TGTGCCAGCAGCTTTGGAGGCCCAGCGCCAAGAAACACTGAAGCTTTCTTT. Drawing the rest from reference TRBV5-4 and TRBJ1-1, the complete variable domain is ETGVTQSPTHLIKTRGQQVTLRCSSQSGHNTVSWYQQALGQGPQFIFQYYREEENGRGNFPPRFSGLQFPNYSSELNVNALELDDSALYLCASSFGGPAPRNTEAFFGQGTRLTVV.

The genes are TRBV2 and TRBJ1-2; D not resolved. This CDR3 has 12 amino acids. From germline, CDR1 is SNHLY and CDR2 FYNNEI. V was shortened by 2 bases and J by 8 bases, with 9 bases between the two germline ends. In nucleotides, the CDR3 is TGTGCCAGCAGTGAACCGACGGGAGGCTACACCTTC. Amino acid sequence: CASSEPTGGYTF.

This clone came up once. The chain employs TRBV20-1 and TRBJ2-4, with TRBD2 matching 10 bases. CDR1 and CDR2 from the germline V gene are DFQATT and SNEGSKA (reference sequence). Trimming at V came to 3 bases and at J to 6 bases, leaving 8 bases not matched to a gene. This CDR3 is 15 amino acids long. The CDR3 loop reads CSASTSGIPGNIQYF. The DNA for the CDR3 is TGCAGTGCTAGTACTAGCGGGATTCCCGGAAACATTCAGTACTTC.

The CDR3 sequence is CASRDLRGARGGYTF. The CDR3 DNA reads TGTGCCAGCAGGGACCTCAGGGGGGCGCGGGGCGGCTACACCTTC. J is TRBJ1-2 and V is TRBV6-5; 7 nucleotides agree with TRBD1. Germline loops: CDR1 MNHEY, CDR2 SVGAGI. This CDR3 comprises 15 residues. After removal of 6 bases from V and 8 bases from J, the junction contained 15 bases not matched to a gene.

V is TRBV29-1 and J is TRBJ2-1; D might be TRBD1 (6 bases). The CDR3 spans 12 residues. In germline, CDR1 is SQVTM, CDR2 ANQGSEA. Trimming removed 2 bases from V and 7 bases from J, with 9 bases in between. The CDR3 loop is CSVERGFNEQFF. DNA for the CDR3: TGCAGCGTTGAAAGGGGGTTTAATGAGCAGTTCTTC.

The V and J genes are TRBV7-9 and TRBJ2-6; D possibly matches TRBD1 or TRBD2 (5 bases each). The CDR3 covers 14 residues. Germline V CDR1 and CDR2: SEHNR, FQNEAQ (reference sequence). V was pared by 5 bases and J by 8 bases, with 13 bases between. This CDR3 reads CASSGTTGSNVLTF. The CDR3 coding sequence is TGTGCCAGCAGCGGGACCACGGGGTCCAACGTCCTGACTTTC.

The rearrangement uses TRBV5-1 and TRBJ1-2, with a tentative D call TRBD1 (5 bases). This CDR3 comprises 14 residues. Germline V lookup: CDR1 SGHRS, CDR2 YFSETQ. The germline V and J ends were trimmed by 0 bases and 3 bases, with 9 bases remaining between them. CDR3 sequence: CASSLDGRDYGYTF. In DNA, the CDR3 is TGCGCCAGCAGCTTGGATGGCAGGGACTATGGCTACACCTTC.

The chain is built from TRBV7-2 and TRBJ1-1, with D unresolved. Germline V gene sequence: CDR1 SGHTA, CDR2 FQGNSA. This CDR3 is built from 10 residues. Trimming stripped 4 bases from V and 11 bases from J, with 8 bases between. CDR3 amino acids: CASSSAGAFF. Here the CDR3 DNA reads TGTGCCAGCAGCTCCGCGGGGGCTTTCTTT.

This chain links TRBV7-9 with TRBJ2-7; D unclear. CDR1 is SEHNR, CDR2 FQNEAQ, per germline (reference sequence). Trimming stripped 5 bases from V and 7 bases from J, with 15 bases between. There are 13 residues in the CDR3. CDR3: CASSPIGRGEQYF. The CDR3 bases are TGTGCCAGCAGCCCCATAGGGCGTGGGGAGCAGTACTTC.

This chain connects TRBV4-1 to TRBJ1-5; 8 nucleotides align to TRBD1. The CDR3 spans 19 residues. The J segment lost 7 bases and the V segment lost 3 bases, leaving 20 bases of the junction unmatched. The germline CDR1 and CDR2 sequences are MGHRA and YSYEKL. CDR3 in amino acids: CASSQGEPRTGLGGQPQHF. The DNA for the CDR3 is TGCGCCAGCAGCCAGGGTGAACCGCGGACAGGGTTGGGCGGACAGCCCCAGCATTTT.

The chain has TRBV18 and TRBJ1-4; 7 nucleotides agree with TRBD1. Germline CDR1 and CDR2: KGHSH and LQKENI. The ends lost 3 bases at V and 4 bases at J; junction bases unmatched: 8. CDR3 length equals 16 residues. DNA of the CDR3: TGTGCCAGCTCACCTCAAACAGGGGTCGGTAATGAAAAACTGTTTTTT. It encodes CASSPQTGVGNEKLFF.

The chain joins TRBV18 to TRBJ1-3, with D uncertain. Per germline, CDR1 KGHSH and CDR2 LQKENI. The CDR3 has 15 residues. V was trimmed by 4 bases and J by 0 bases, leaving 10 bases between them. CDR3 nucleotide sequence: TGTGCCAGCTCACAACGACAAGCCTCTGGAAACACCATATATTTT. This sequence encodes CASSQRQASGNTIYF.

This rearrangement joins TRBV18 to TRBJ1-4, with D hard to call. Trimming shortened V by 6 bases and J by 5 bases, and 16 bases separated the two germline ends. In germline, CDR1 is KGHSH, CDR2 LQKENI. The CDR3 contains 15 residues. As DNA, the CDR3 is TGTGCCAGCTCCGGCCCCCGGACGGTGAATGAAAAACTGTTTTTT. Protein: CASSGPRTVNEKLFF.

This chain connects TRBV11-3 to TRBJ2-1; D is possibly TRBD2 (6 bases). This CDR3 is built from 15 residues. The germline gives CDR1 SGHNT, CDR2 YENEEA. V dropped 0 bases and J dropped 3 bases, with 9 bases sitting between them. The CDR3 sequence: CASSLEAGNYNEQFF. As DNA, the CDR3 is TGTGCCAGCAGCTTAGAGGCGGGGAACTACAATGAGCAGTTCTTC.